This TCR beta chain was profiled in a study of blood T cell repertoires in COVID-19. Study-wide background: The cDNA or gDNA used as material had been derived from T cells, B-cell-depleted T cells, or PBMCs.

In the original workflow: Amplifying reference gene primers gave estimates of nucleated cell counts. The assay was immunoSEQ multiplex PCR, and TCRdb's table has in-frame clones only and misses some. Clonal size and the V and J genes are those of that table, whereas D and trimming came from the DNA. Found here are 51,000 or so clones, about 81% of them singletons; the top ten hold around a quarter. Germline CDR1 and CDR2: MNHEY and SMNVEV (reference sequence). CDR3 length equals 12 residues. Trimming stripped 3 bases from V and 6 bases from J, with 9 bases between. The chain combines TRBV27 with TRBJ2-7; D possibly corresponds to TRBD1 (5 bases). The clonotype comes from a woman of 80 years or more with COVID-19, enrolled during active disease. The source material was peripheral blood. The CDR3 is CASSFRQFEQYF. CDR3 sequence (DNA): TGTGCCAGCAGTTTTAGACAGTTCGAGCAGTACTTC.